The clone carrying this TCR beta chain was seen repeatedly, ten times or more. The data derive from a study of T-cell reconstitution after alpha-beta-depleted transplantation in children. Germline V gene sequence: CDR1 SGHDT, CDR2 YYEEEE. Trimming pared 2 bases from V and 0 bases from J, leaving 12 bases between. The CDR3 spans 15 residues. Library preparation (for TCRbeta) was performed with unique molecular identifiers. TCRdb passed the PCR reads through MiXCR, listing each CDR3 protein once. The repertoire includes almost 500,000 distinct CDR3 sequences, under 15% of them detected once, and under 7% sits in the top ten.

Sequences were derived from PBMCs from the stem cell graft donor, sampled from the stem cell graft. V usage is TRBV5-6 and J usage is TRBJ2-7; D is perhaps TRBD1 or TRBD2 (5 bases each). The receptor was isolated from a human donor who donated a stem cell graft to a child with combined immunodeficiency. The CDR3 DNA is TGTGCCAGCAGCTTTGGGGGTGGAAGCTCCTACGAGCAGTACTTC. Translated, it gives CASSFGGGSSYEQYF.